A selection of T cell receptor beta chains follows, all from one sample in a study of Graves' ophthalmopathy and Graves' hyperthyroidism. Via MiXCR, TCRdb re-called the multiplex PCR reads, giving one row per CDR3 protein. The sample contains under 350,000 distinct CDR3 sequences, about 17% of which appear only once. The sequenced material came from peripheral blood. The receptors derive from an adult man with Graves' ophthalmopathy. CDR3s include the opening cysteine and the closing phenylalanine or tryptophan. A D gene is named only where the DNA matches it firmly.

TRBJ1-1 | . | TRBV7-2 | CASSHNAVTAFF
TRBJ1-1 | TRBD1 | TRBV29-1 | CSVVGAPGQGNTEAFF
TRBJ2-7 | . | TRBV29-1 | CSVEETQGGEQYF
TRBJ1-5 | . | TRBV12-3/TRBV12-4 | CASSRDVRNQPQHF
TRBJ2-2 | . | TRBV3-1 | CASSQTSGPTGELFF
TRBJ2-7 | . | TRBV6-1 | CASSPQVQYEQYF
TRBJ2-5 | TRBD2 | TRBV5-1 | CASRLTSGLKEETQYF
TRBJ2-4 | TRBD2 | TRBV20-1 | CSAAIGLAGTLAKNIQYF
TRBJ2-7 | . | TRBV27 | CASSLYRGRDAEQYF
TRBJ2-7 | TRBD1 | TRBV6-2/TRBV6-3 | CASRARTGYEQYF
TRBJ2-7 | . | TRBV4-2 | CASSQDPRGYEQYF
TRBJ2-2 | . | TRBV4-1 | CASSPWAGYTGELFF
TRBJ2-7 | . | TRBV5-1 | CASSLNSAGQFGYEQYF
TRBJ1-5 | . | TRBV27 | CASSLEGPYQPQHF
TRBJ1-3 | TRBD1 | TRBV3-1 | CASSPRTGSSGNTIYF
TRBJ1-1 | . | TRBV7-8 | CASSLAELNTEAFF
TRBJ1-3 | . | TRBV12-3/TRBV12-4 | CASSSAGSPGNTIYF
TRBJ2-7 | . | TRBV7-9 | CASSPPTGTLYEQYF
TRBJ2-5 | TRBD2 | TRBV2 | CASSRTSQQETQYF
TRBJ1-5 | TRBD1 | TRBV20-1 | CSASEGAWQPQHF
TRBJ2-5 | . | TRBV6-5 | CASSYSGAGVFTETQYF
TRBJ2-7 | . | TRBV6-5 | CASSNGAYYEQYF
TRBJ2-5 | . | TRBV7-8 | CASSLGRSGRPQETQYF
TRBJ1-2 | TRBD1 | TRBV6-5 | CASSYRDRTGYTF
TRBJ1-1 | . | TRBV5-1 | CASSSRTEMNTEAFF
TRBJ2-7 | . | TRBV3-1 | CASSQDGKYYEQYF
TRBJ2-5 | . | TRBV6-5 | CASRRGVQQETQYF
TRBJ2-7 | . | TRBV20-1 | CSAGGQGYEQYF
TRBJ1-2 | . | TRBV19 | CASMEVVGANYGYTF
TRBJ2-3 | . | TRBV6-8 | CASSCAGTDTQYF
TRBJ1-1 | . | TRBV7-3 | CASKKGGLGTEAFF
TRBJ1-5 | . | TRBV6-4 | CASVHGLGVGVEQPQHF
TRBJ1-5 | TRBD1 | TRBV2 | CASRDRASNQPQHF
TRBJ1-1 | TRBD1 | TRBV19 | CASSIQQGGGQNTEAFF
TRBJ1-2 | . | TRBV28 | CASSFPPGSTPYGYTF
TRBJ1-2 | . | TRBV18 | CASSPRFGGSSSDYGYTF
TRBJ1-6 | TRBD1 | TRBV30 | CAWSKDRDSPLHF
TRBJ1-2 | . | TRBV11-1 | CASSHEGPRQGGGYTF
TRBJ1-1 | TRBD1 | TRBV24-1 | CATRSTDRGLNTEAFF
TRBJ2-7 | TRBD2 | TRBV27 | CAGREVYEQYF
TRBJ2-5 | TRBD2 | TRBV20-1 | CSVGLAEVETQYF
TRBJ2-2 | . | TRBV28 | CASSFSQTVMDTGELFF
TRBJ1-6 | TRBD1 | TRBV27 | CASSSPGQGPTSPLHF
TRBJ2-5 | . | TRBV5-1 | CASSLGPGGIQETQYF
TRBJ1-5 | TRBD1 | TRBV12-3/TRBV12-4 | CASSFRQGAAQPQHF
TRBJ2-7 | . | TRBV19 | CASSIDGRNYEQYF
TRBJ1-1 | . | TRBV7-3 | CASSLWENTEAFF
TRBJ2-2 | . | TRBV27 | CASSPRPPGELFF
TRBJ1-1 | TRBD1 | TRBV12-5 | CASGLPKDRGPRAFF
TRBJ2-2 | . | TRBV14 | CASSQDRGKLFF
TRBJ2-5 | TRBD2 | TRBV7-3 | CASSLLSGKQETQYF
TRBJ1-3 | TRBD1 | TRBV6-5 | CASSYQPQGEGNTIYF
TRBJ1-2 | . | TRBV6-2/TRBV6-3 | CASSSEGNYGYTF
TRBJ1-2 | . | TRBV4-2 | CASSQFPGERGYGYTF
TRBJ2-7 | TRBD1 | TRBV28 | CASSRRQGPYEQYF
TRBJ2-5 | . | TRBV27 | CASSTNTEQETQYF
TRBJ2-2 | . | TRBV14 | CASSQGILTGELFF